Each of the 25 T cell receptor beta chains below was sequenced from the same sample in a study of identical twins. TCRdb re-derived calls from the 5' RACE reads in MiXCR, one entry per CDR3 protein. The repertoire holds about 720,000 distinct CDR3 sequences, around 8.6% seen once, with more than 0.75% in the top ten. These data were likewise used in another study, on yellow fever vaccine responses in identical twins.

The source material was PBMCs. These receptor sequences come from a woman younger than 35 in good health.

This clonotype has only a few counts. The chain has TRBV6-4 and TRBJ2-1; TRBD2 matches at 10 bases. Germline trimming cut 8 bases from V and 14 bases from J; bases unmatched to any gene: 9. This CDR3 region has 12 residues. In germline, CDR1 is MRHNA, CDR2 SNTAGT. The CDR3 sequence: CASGIAGGQKFF. CDR3 nucleotide sequence: TGTGCCAGCGGTATAGCGGGAGGCCAGAAGTTCTTC.

This clonotype was counted ten times or more. The chain employs TRBV12-3 or TRBV12-4 and TRBJ2-3; D not resolved. CDR3 length: 14 amino acids. V was trimmed by 7 bases and J by 4 bases, leaving 15 bases between them. The CDR3 here is CASTRSIPADTQYF. The DNA for the CDR3 is TGTGCCAGCACCAGAAGCATCCCCGCAGATACGCAGTATTTT.

A few counts support this clonotype. The chain is built from TRBV7-8 and TRBJ2-5, with D unclear. CDR3 length: 13 residues. V dropped 1 base and J dropped 3 bases, with 6 bases sitting between them. Germline V CDR1 and CDR2: SGHVS, FQNEAQ. The CDR3 sequence is CASSLVREETQYF. CDR3 bases: TGTGCCAGCAGCTTAGTCCGGGAAGAGACCCAGTACTTC.

This clonotype was counted between two and nine times. The chain combines TRBV20-1 with TRBJ2-3; 8 nucleotides agree with TRBD1. CDR3 length equals 14 residues. From germline, CDR1 is DFQATT and CDR2 SNEGSKA (reference sequence). Trimming removed 5 bases from V and 0 bases from J; junction bases left unmatched: 4. CDR3 residues: CSAGTGTSTDTQYF. The CDR3 DNA is TGCAGTGCTGGGACAGGAACTAGCACAGATACGCAGTATTTT.

This clonotype was seen many times. This chain uses TRBV5-1 with TRBJ2-1; TRBD2 matches at 10 bases. V shed 3 bases, J shed 4 bases, and the junction held 4 bases outside the gene matches. This CDR3 has 15 residues. Germline-derived CDR1 and CDR2 are SGHRS and YFSETQ. CDR3 nucleotides: TGCGCCAGCAGCTCAGGACTAGCGGAATACAATGAGCAGTTCTTC. Translation gives CASSSGLAEYNEQFF.

The CDR3 loop reads CASGWDTNTEAFF. The CDR3 DNA reads TGTGCTAGTGGTTGGGACACGAACACTGAAGCTTTCTTT. The chain links TRBV12-5 to TRBJ1-1; D perhaps matches TRBD1 (6 bases). Germline assignment: CDR1 LGHNT and CDR2 FRNRAP. V was trimmed by 4 bases and J by 1 base, leaving 7 bases between them. The CDR3 spans 13 residues.

This clonotype was seen ten or more times. This chain joins TRBV10-2 and TRBJ2-7; no reliable D call. The V gene lost 7 bases and the J gene lost 0 bases, with 16 bases spanning the gap. The V gene's germline CDR1 is WSHSY and CDR2 SAAADI. The CDR3 has 15 amino acids. CDR3 region: CASNDPALSSYEQYF. CDR3 DNA sequence: TGCGCCAGCAACGATCCAGCCTTGAGCTCCTACGAGCAGTACTTC.

This clonotype was counted between two and nine times. This chain connects TRBV6-6 to TRBJ2-7; 8 nucleotides match TRBD1. The J segment lost 5 bases and the V segment lost 6 bases, leaving 3 bases of the junction unmatched. The CDR3 has 12 amino acids. Germline CDR1 reads MNHNY; CDR2 reads SVGAGI (reference sequence). CDR3 coding DNA: TGTGCCAGCAGGACGACAGGGGACGAGCAGTACTTC. Amino acid sequence: CASRTTGDEQYF.

This clonotype has at least ten counts. The chain joins TRBV6-2 or TRBV6-3 to TRBJ2-7, with D possibly TRBD2 on 5 matching bases. V lost 2 bases and J lost 3, with 8 bases in between. CDR1 MNHEY and CDR2 SVGEGT come from the germline V gene. This CDR3 comprises 13 residues. As DNA, the CDR3 is TGTGCCAGCAGTTACGTCGGAGGCTACGAGCAGTACTTC. Encoded protein: CASSYVGGYEQYF.

This clonotype was seen a few times. The V call is TRBV6-1, the J call TRBJ2-1; 10 bases agree with TRBD2. V shed 10 bases, J shed 8 bases, and the junction held 11 bases outside the gene matches. Germline V gene lookup returns CDR1 MNHNS and CDR2 SASEGT. This CDR3 is 14 amino acids long. This CDR3 is CATTKRGGNDEQFF. The CDR3 region has the DNA TGTGCCACCACGAAGCGGGGGGGCAACGATGAGCAGTTCTTC.

The CDR3 nucleotides are TGTGCCAGCGGACCGACAGGGACGCAGTATTTT. It translates to CASGPTGTQYF. The rearrangement uses TRBV6-5 and TRBJ2-3; 7 bases match TRBD1. The CDR3 runs to 11 residues. Trimming at V came to 8 bases and at J to 9 bases, leaving 5 bases not matched to a gene. The V gene's germline CDR1 is MNHEY and CDR2 SVGAGI.

This clonotype appeared a few times. This chain uses TRBV9 with TRBJ2-3; 7 bases align to TRBD1. The CDR3 extends over 14 amino acids. Losses at the gene ends were 5 bases for V and 5 bases for J; bases not matched to a gene: 8. The germline gives CDR1 SGDLS, CDR2 YYNGEE. Written as DNA, the CDR3 is TGTGCCAGCAGTCCCCGACAGGGAGAAGATACGCAGTATTTT. Translated, it gives CASSPRQGEDTQYF.

This clonotype was observed a few times. The rearrangement uses TRBV6-5 and TRBJ1-6; D is unresolved. V was shortened by 6 bases and J by 8 bases, with 8 bases between the two germline ends. The germline V gene encodes CDR1 MNHEY and CDR2 SVGAGI. The CDR3 totals 12 residues. The CDR3 nucleotides read TGTGCCAGCAGCCTCAGCGATTCACCCCTCCACTTT. Protein sequence: CASSLSDSPLHF.

This clonotype has at least ten counts. This rearrangement joins TRBV2 to TRBJ2-1, with TRBD2 as a possible D gene (5 bases). Germline V gene data show CDR1 as SNHLY and CDR2 as FYNNEI. The length of the CDR3 is 14 residues. The V end lost 2 bases, the J end lost 4 bases, and 9 bases lay between the germline ends. The CDR3 sequence: CASSETRGYNEQFF. Here the CDR3 DNA reads TGTGCCAGCAGTGAAACTCGGGGTTACAATGAGCAGTTCTTC.

This clonotype was counted at least ten times. For the CDR3, the DNA is TGCGCCAGCAGCGCAACCGGACTGGCACCTCAAGAGACCCAGTACTTC. This encodes CASSATGLAPQETQYF. The chain joins TRBV5-1 to TRBJ2-5; the D gene is possibly TRBD2 (5 bases). This CDR3 region has 16 residues. The V end lost 4 bases, the J end lost 2 bases, and 18 bases lay between the germline ends. The germline CDR1 and CDR2 sequences are SGHRS and YFSETQ.

This clonotype has a count of ten or more. The CDR3 is CASTEGTGYTRSSYNEQFF. CDR3 in DNA: TGTGCCAGCACCGAAGGGACAGGGTACACCAGGAGCTCCTACAATGAGCAGTTCTTC. This sequence joins TRBV28 and TRBJ2-1; 9 nucleotides agree with TRBD1. The CDR3 sequence is 19 residues long. The J segment lost 0 bases and the V segment lost 7 bases, leaving 16 bases of the junction unmatched. CDR1 MDHEN and CDR2 SYDVKM come from the germline V gene. The whole variable domain, filled in from reference TRBV28 and TRBJ2-1, reads DVKVTQSSRYLVKRTGEKVFLECVQDMDHENMFWYRQDPGLGLRLIYFSYDVKMKEKGDIPEGYSVSREKKERFSLILESASTNQTSMYLCASTEGTGYTRSSYNEQFFGPGTRLTVL.

In the case of this clonotype: With a much larger clone just one base away, this may be a read error. The chain uses TRBV5-1 and TRBJ2-7, with D perhaps TRBD1 (6 bases). The CDR3 sequence is 14 residues long. From germline, CDR1 is SGHRS and CDR2 YFSETQ. The CDR3 DNA follows: TGCGCCTGCAGCACCACAGGGACCGCCTACGAGCAGTACTTC. Translated: CACSTTGTAYEQYF.

The chain links TRBV12-3 or TRBV12-4 to TRBJ2-7, with 7 nucleotides matching TRBD1. The junction had 16 bases not matched to a gene; V was cut back by 5 bases and J by 3 bases. CDR3 length: 17 residues. The CDR3 region has the DNA TGTGCCAGCAGTCCTAGGACAGGCAGGGTTTCGTACTACGAGCAGTACTTC. It specifies CASSPRTGRVSYYEQYF.

The chain couples TRBV2 to TRBJ2-1; 7 bases match TRBD2. With 2 bases clipped from V and 0 bases from J, the junction kept 13 bases outside the gene matches. The CDR3 sequence is 19 residues long. Germline V gene data show CDR1 as SNHLY and CDR2 as FYNNEI. CDR3 protein: CASSEQSGAALSSYNEQFF. The DNA for the CDR3 is TGTGCCAGCAGTGAACAAAGCGGGGCCGCACTAAGCTCCTACAATGAGCAGTTCTTC.

This clonotype was found a few times. CDR3 DNA sequence: TGCGCCAGCAGCTTTACCGGGACAGGGGGCTCTGGGGCCAACGTCCTGACTTTC. It is translated as CASSFTGTGGSGANVLTF. The chain uses TRBV5-1 and TRBJ2-6; 11 nucleotides agree with TRBD1. Germline CDR1 and CDR2: SGHRS and YFSETQ. The V segment lost 2 bases and the J segment 0 bases; nucleotides outside the gene matches: 4. The CDR3 length is 18 residues.

This chain uses TRBV5-5 with TRBJ2-7, with a possible D match to TRBD1 (6 bases). V was trimmed by 0 bases and J by 3 bases, leaving 16 bases between them. This CDR3 contains 16 residues. The V gene's germline CDR1 is SGHKS and CDR2 YYEKEE (reference sequence). Written as DNA, the CDR3 is TGTGCCAGCAGCTTGGAAGAGGGGGACATACGCTACGAGCAGTACTTC. It translates to CASSLEEGDIRYEQYF.

The chain couples TRBV15 to TRBJ2-5, with D unresolved. Germline V gene data show CDR1 as LNHNV and CDR2 as YYDKDF (reference sequence). V was pared by 2 bases and J by 10 bases, with 11 bases between. The CDR3 spans 12 residues. In DNA form, the CDR3 reads TGTGCCACCAGCAGATCAGATACGCACCAGTACTTC. Its translation is CATSRSDTHQYF.

This clonotype occurred a few times. The chain employs TRBV7-2 and TRBJ2-7, with D perhaps TRBD2 (5 bases). This CDR3 comprises 13 residues. Germline CDR1 is SGHTA and CDR2 is FQGNSA. The V and J ends lost 0 bases and 7 bases respectively, with 10 bases between them. CDR3 amino acids: CASSLAPRGEQYF. The CDR3, as DNA: TGTGCCAGCAGCTTAGCCCCTCGCGGGGAGCAGTACTTC. The full variable domain, in which reference TRBV7-2 and TRBJ2-7 provide the parts outside the CDR3, is GAGVSQSPSNKVTEKGKDVELRCDPISGHTALYWYRQSLGQGLEFLIYFQGNSAPDKSGLPSDRFSAERTGGSVSTLTIQRTQQEDSAVYLCASSLAPRGEQYFGPGTRLTVT.

This clonotype came up many times. The chain couples TRBV5-1 to TRBJ2-4; tentative D call: TRBD2 (5 bases). The CDR3 has 15 residues. Germline CDR1 is SGHRS and CDR2 is YFSETQ. V was trimmed by 0 bases and J by 5 bases, leaving 12 bases between them. CDR3 sequence reads: CASSLAPGKENIQYF. For the CDR3, the DNA is TGCGCCAGCAGCTTGGCCCCCGGGAAGGAAAACATTCAGTACTTC.

Only a few counts were recorded for this clonotype. This rearrangement joins TRBV27 to TRBJ2-3; either TRBD1 or TRBD2 may supply D (5 bases each). The CDR3 runs to 16 residues. Germline V gives CDR1 MNHEY, CDR2 SMNVEV (reference sequence). Trimming took off 7 bases at V and 6 bases at J, with 23 bases between the two ends. CDR3 loop: CASTDLGARTYDTQYF. CDR3 bases: TGTGCCAGCACCGACCTCGGGGCTCGTACGTACGATACGCAGTATTTT.